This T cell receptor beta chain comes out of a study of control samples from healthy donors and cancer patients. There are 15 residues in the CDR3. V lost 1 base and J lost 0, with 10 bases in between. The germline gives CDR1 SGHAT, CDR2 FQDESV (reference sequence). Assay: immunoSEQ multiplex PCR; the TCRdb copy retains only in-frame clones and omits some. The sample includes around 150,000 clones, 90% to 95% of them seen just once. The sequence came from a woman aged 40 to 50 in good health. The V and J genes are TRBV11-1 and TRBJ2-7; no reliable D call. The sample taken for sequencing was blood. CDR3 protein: CASSLDQVTSYEQYF. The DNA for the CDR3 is TGTGCCAGCAGCTTAGATCAGGTAACCTCCTACGAGCAGTACTTC.